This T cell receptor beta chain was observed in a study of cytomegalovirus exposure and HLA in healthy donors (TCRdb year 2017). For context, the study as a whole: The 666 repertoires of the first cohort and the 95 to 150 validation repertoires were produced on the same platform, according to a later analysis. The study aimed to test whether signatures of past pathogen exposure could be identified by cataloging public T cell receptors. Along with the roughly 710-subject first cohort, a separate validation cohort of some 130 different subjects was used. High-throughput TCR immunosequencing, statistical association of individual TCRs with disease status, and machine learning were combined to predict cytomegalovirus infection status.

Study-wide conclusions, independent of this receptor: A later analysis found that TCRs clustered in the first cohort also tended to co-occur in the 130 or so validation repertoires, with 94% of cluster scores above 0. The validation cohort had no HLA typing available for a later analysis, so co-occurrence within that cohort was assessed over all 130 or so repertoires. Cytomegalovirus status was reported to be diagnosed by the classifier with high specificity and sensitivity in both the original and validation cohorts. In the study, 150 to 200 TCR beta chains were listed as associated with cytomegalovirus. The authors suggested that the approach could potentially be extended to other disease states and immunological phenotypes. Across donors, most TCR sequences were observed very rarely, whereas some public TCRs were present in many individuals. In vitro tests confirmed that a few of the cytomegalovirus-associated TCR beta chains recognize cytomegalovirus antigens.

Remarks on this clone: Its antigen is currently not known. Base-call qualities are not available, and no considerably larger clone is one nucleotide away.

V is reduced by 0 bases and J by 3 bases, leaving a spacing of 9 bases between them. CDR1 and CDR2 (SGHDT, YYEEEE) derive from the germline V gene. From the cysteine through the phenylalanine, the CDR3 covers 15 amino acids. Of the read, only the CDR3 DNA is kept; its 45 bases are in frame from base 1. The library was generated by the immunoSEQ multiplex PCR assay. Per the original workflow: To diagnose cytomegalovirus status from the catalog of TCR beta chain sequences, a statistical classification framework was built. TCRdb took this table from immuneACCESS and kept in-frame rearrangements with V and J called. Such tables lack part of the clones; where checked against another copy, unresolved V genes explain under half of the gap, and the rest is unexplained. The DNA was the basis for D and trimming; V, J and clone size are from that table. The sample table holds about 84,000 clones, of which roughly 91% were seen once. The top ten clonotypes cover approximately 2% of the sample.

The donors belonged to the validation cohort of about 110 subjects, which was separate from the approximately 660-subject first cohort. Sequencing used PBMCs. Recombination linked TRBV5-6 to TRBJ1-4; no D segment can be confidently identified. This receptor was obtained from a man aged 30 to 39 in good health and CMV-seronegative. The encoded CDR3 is CASSLAGRSNEKLFF. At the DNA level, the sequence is TGTGCCAGCAGCTTGGCCGGCAGGTCTAATGAAAAACTGTTTTTT.